Shown below are 18 T cell receptor beta chains from a single sample sequenced in a study of blood T cells in healthy people across ages. Using a J-beta primer mix together with a sample-barcoded 5' primer, a second PCR was run for roughly 6 to 11 cycles. MiXCR, applied by TCRdb to the 5' RACE reads, yields one record per CDR3 protein. The profile shows hundreds of thousands of distinct CDR3 sequences, approximately 49% of them singletons. Input material: blood. The origin of the receptors is a man younger than 40 in good health.

The V gene is TRBV6-1, the J gene TRBJ2-3; 10 bases fit TRBD2. The CDR3 runs 17 residues. Germline V gene lookup returns CDR1 MNHNS and CDR2 SASEGT. V shed 4 bases, J shed 1 base, and the junction held 8 bases outside the gene matches. CDR3 amino acids: CASSVGRTSGGTDTQYF. In DNA, the CDR3 is TGTGCCAGCAGTGTGGGGAGAACTAGCGGGGGCACAGATACGCAGTATTTT.

This clonotype was observed a handful of times. The rearrangement links TRBV6-2 or TRBV6-3 to TRBJ2-1; 9 bases map to TRBD1. This CDR3 spans 15 amino acids. The germline V gene has CDR1 MNHEY and CDR2 SVGEGT. Germline trimming cut 5 bases from V and 9 bases from J; bases unmatched to any gene: 11. In DNA, the CDR3 is TGTGCCAGCAGTGGACCGGGGACAGGGTTGGTTGAGCAGTTCTTC. The encoded protein is CASSGPGTGLVEQFF.

The V call is TRBV20-1, the J call TRBJ2-4; D is undetermined. The CDR3 has 18 amino acids. CDR1 DFQATT and CDR2 SNEGSKA come from the germline V gene (reference sequence). V was pared by 6 bases and J by 0 bases, with 24 bases between. CDR3: CSAPPGRESSLAKNIQYF. CDR3 coding DNA: TGCAGTGCCCCCCCGGGCCGAGAGAGTTCCCTAGCCAAAAACATTCAGTACTTC.

The rearrangement joins TRBV10-3 to TRBJ1-2; D gene unclear. The CDR3 loop spans 13 amino acids. CDR1 and CDR2 (germline): ENHRY, SYGVKD. The V end lost 3 bases, the J end lost 4 bases, and 9 bases lay between the germline ends. The CDR3 DNA reads TGTGCCATCAGTGATGGTGGAAGCTATGGCTACACCTTC. This sequence encodes CAISDGGSYGYTF.

The chain couples TRBV7-9 to TRBJ2-1; 7 bases align to TRBD1. Per the germline V gene, CDR1 is SEHNR and CDR2 is FQNEAQ (reference sequence). V shed 5 bases and J 2 bases; nucleotides not matched to a gene: 9. The CDR3 extends over 16 amino acids. CDR3 loop: CASSGDRVRAYNEQFF. CDR3 DNA: TGTGCCAGCAGCGGAGACAGGGTGCGTGCCTACAATGAGCAGTTCTTC.

V usage is TRBV28 and J usage is TRBJ1-4; TRBD1 aligns across 9 bases. V shed 6 bases, J shed 8 bases, and the junction held 4 bases outside the gene matches. The CDR3 extends over 13 amino acids. The germline CDR1 and CDR2 sequences are MDHEN and SYDVKM. The CDR3 reads CASRGQGLEKLFF. DNA for the CDR3: TGTGCCAGCAGGGGACAGGGTTTGGAAAAACTGTTTTTT.

This clonotype has just a few counts. CDR3 sequence reads: CSARDLRGLLRNSPLHF. CDR3 DNA sequence: TGCAGTGCTAGAGATCTCAGGGGCCTTCTTCGTAATTCACCCCTCCACTTT. The chain couples TRBV20-1 to TRBJ1-6, with TRBD1 as a possible D gene (6 bases). There are 17 residues in the CDR3. V was pared by 0 bases and J by 6 bases, with 18 bases between. CDR1 and CDR2 from the germline V gene are DFQATT and SNEGSKA (reference sequence).

V gene TRBV7-8 combines with J gene TRBJ1-2, with a tentative D call TRBD1 (5 bases). Trimming left V 2 bases short and J 8 bases short, with 12 bases between. CDR1 is SGHVS and CDR2 is FQNEAQ in the germline V gene. The CDR3 length is 13 residues. CDR3 nucleotides: TGTGCCAGCAGCTTATATGGGGCCGAGGGCTACACCTTC. Its translation: CASSLYGAEGYTF.

This rearrangement joins TRBV27 to TRBJ2-7, with 9 bases lining up with TRBD2. CDR3 length: 16 amino acids. Germline trimming cut 5 bases from V and 2 bases from J; bases unmatched to any gene: 10. Germline V lookup: CDR1 MNHEY, CDR2 SMNVEV (reference sequence). The CDR3 DNA sequence: TGTGCCAGCAGTATCAGCCTAGCGGGGATTCCCTACGAGCAGTACTTC. This codes for CASSISLAGIPYEQYF.

The rearrangement links TRBV15 to TRBJ2-3; D remains ambiguous. CDR1 is LNHNV and CDR2 is YYDKDF in the germline V gene (reference sequence). This CDR3 spans 14 amino acids. The germline V and J ends were trimmed by 0 bases and 5 bases, with 9 bases remaining between them. The CDR3 nucleotides read TGTGCCACCAGCAGAGATATGACGGGAGATACGCAGTATTTT. Translation: CATSRDMTGDTQYF.

The chain combines TRBV20-1 with TRBJ2-3; possibly TRBD1 or TRBD2 for D (6 bases each). The CDR3 covers 14 residues. V lost 6 bases, J lost 1 base, and 14 bases lay in between. Germline loops: CDR1 DFQATT, CDR2 SNEGSKA (reference sequence). Here the CDR3 DNA reads TGCAGTGCCCTGGTGGGGGGCGGCACAGATACGCAGTATTTT. Translated, it gives CSALVGGGTDTQYF.

This clonotype came up once. A much more abundant neighbour one base away suggests this may be a read error. The J gene is TRBJ2-3, the V gene TRBV6-6; maybe TRBD1 (5 bases). V was shortened by 0 bases and J by 0 bases, with 13 bases between the two germline ends. Germline V CDR1 and CDR2: MNHNY, SVGAGI (reference sequence). This CDR3 region has 17 residues. The CDR3 DNA sequence: TGTGCCAGCAGTTACTCCTTACAGGTTTCCAGCACAGATACGCAGTATTTT. This encodes CASSYSLQVSSTDTQYF.

The CDR3 nucleotides are TGTGCCAGCAGCGTAGGCAGCGACAGCTCCTACGAGCAGTACTTC. Translating gives CASSVGSDSSYEQYF. V usage is TRBV9 and J usage is TRBJ2-7, with D possibly TRBD1 on 5 matching bases. V lost 0 bases and J lost 0, with 10 bases in between. Germline V CDR1 and CDR2: SGDLS, YYNGEE. The CDR3 sequence is 15 residues long.

This clonotype was observed a handful of times. The CDR3 is CASSPTSGEETQYF. The CDR3 DNA is TGTGCCAGCAGCCCGACTAGCGGCGAAGAGACCCAGTACTTC. The chain has TRBV7-8 and TRBJ2-5; 9 bases fit TRBD2. Per the germline V gene, CDR1 is SGHVS and CDR2 is FQNEAQ. The length of the CDR3 is 14 residues. The junction had 4 bases not matched to a gene; V was cut back by 5 bases and J by 3 bases.

This clonotype has more than one count but fewer than ten. This chain uses TRBV29-1 with TRBJ2-7; D may be TRBD1 (5 bases). The CDR3 spans 14 residues. V lost 7 bases to trimming and J lost 5 bases, with 21 bases between them. In germline, CDR1 is SQVTM, CDR2 ANQGSEA. CDR3 residues: CSGGQGRGRDEQYF. In DNA form, the CDR3 reads TGCAGCGGCGGCCAAGGAAGGGGCCGTGACGAGCAGTACTTC.

This chain uses TRBV3-1 with TRBJ2-1; D assignment may be TRBD1 or TRBD2 (5 bases each). Germline CDR1 and CDR2: LGHDT and YNNKEL (reference sequence). The V gene lost 4 bases and the J gene lost 6 bases, with 22 bases spanning the gap. The CDR3 covers 17 residues. The CDR3 bases are TGTGCCAGCAGCCGGCTCGGGACGGGCTCTAGGGGCAATGAGCAGTTCTTC. It translates to CASSRLGTGSRGNEQFF.

Of note for this clonotype: A much larger clonotype is one base distant, so this may be a read error. The V and J genes are TRBV4-1 and TRBJ2-5, with a tentative D call TRBD1 (5 bases). From germline, CDR1 is MGHRA and CDR2 YSYEKL. V lost 4 bases, J lost 11 bases, and 17 bases lay in between. The CDR3 totals 13 residues. CDR3 loop: CASSPPDQGKQYF. CDR3 nucleotide sequence: TGCGCCAGCAGCCCTCCCGACCAGGGAAAGCAGTACTTC.

The chain uses TRBV29-1 and TRBJ2-4, with D unclear. The J call may be wrong; the DNA end is better matched by TRBJ2-5. Germline CDR1 is SQVTM and CDR2 is ANQGSEA. This CDR3 region has 11 residues. The CDR3 spells CSETHQETQYF. The CDR3 DNA reads TGCAGCGAGACTCACCAAGAGACCCAGTACTTC.